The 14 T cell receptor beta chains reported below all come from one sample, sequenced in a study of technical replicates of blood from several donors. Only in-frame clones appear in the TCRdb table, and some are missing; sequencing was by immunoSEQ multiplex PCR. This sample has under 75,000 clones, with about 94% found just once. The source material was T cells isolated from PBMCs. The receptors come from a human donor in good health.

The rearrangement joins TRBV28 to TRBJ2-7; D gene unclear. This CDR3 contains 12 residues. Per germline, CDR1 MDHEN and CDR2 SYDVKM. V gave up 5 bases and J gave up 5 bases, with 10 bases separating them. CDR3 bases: TGTGCCAGCAGTGCACAGATAAACGAGCAGTACTTC. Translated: CASSAQINEQYF.

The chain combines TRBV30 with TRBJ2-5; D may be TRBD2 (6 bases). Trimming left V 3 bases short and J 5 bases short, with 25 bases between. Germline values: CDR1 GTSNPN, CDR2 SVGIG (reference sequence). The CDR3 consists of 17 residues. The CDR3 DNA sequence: TGTGCCTGGAGCTCCGGAAGGGCCCGGGGGAGTTGGGAGACCCAGTACTTC. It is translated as CAWSSGRARGSWETQYF.

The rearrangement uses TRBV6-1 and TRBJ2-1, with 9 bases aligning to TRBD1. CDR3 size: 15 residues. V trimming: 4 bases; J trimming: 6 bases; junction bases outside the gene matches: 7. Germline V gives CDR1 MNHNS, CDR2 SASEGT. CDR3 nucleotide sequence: TGTGCCAGCAGTGCAATAGGACAGGGGCTCAATGAGCAGTTCTTC. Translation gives CASSAIGQGLNEQFF.

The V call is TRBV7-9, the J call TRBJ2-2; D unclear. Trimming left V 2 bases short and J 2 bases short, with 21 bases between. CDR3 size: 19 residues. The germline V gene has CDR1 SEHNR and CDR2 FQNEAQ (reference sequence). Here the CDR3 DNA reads TGTGCCAGCAGCTTAAGGCGGATAAGTGTCAACACTAACACCGGGGAGCTGTTTTTT. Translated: CASSLRRISVNTNTGELFF. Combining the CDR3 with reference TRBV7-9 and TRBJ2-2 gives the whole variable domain DTGVSQNPRHKITKRGQNVTFRCDPISEHNRLYWYRQTLGQGPEFLTYFQNEAQLEKSRLLSDRFSAERPKGSFSTLEIQRTEQGDSAMYLCASSLRRISVNTNTGELFFGEGSRLTVL.

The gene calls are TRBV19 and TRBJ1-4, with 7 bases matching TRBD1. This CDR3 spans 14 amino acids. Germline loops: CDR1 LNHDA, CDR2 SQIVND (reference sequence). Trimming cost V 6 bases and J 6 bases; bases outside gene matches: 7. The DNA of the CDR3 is TGTGCCAGTAGGTCAGGGGGAGGTGATGAAAAACTGTTTTTT. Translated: CASRSGGGDEKLFF.

The CDR3 reads CASSPGQDYGYTF. The CDR3 bases are TGTGCCAGCAGCCCCGGACAAGACTATGGCTACACCTTC. This chain connects TRBV11-1 to TRBJ1-2; possibly TRBD1 for D (5 bases). With 5 bases removed from V and 3 bases from J, the gap between germline ends came to 10 bases. Germline-derived CDR1 and CDR2 are SGHAT and FQDESV (reference sequence). This CDR3 is 13 amino acids long.

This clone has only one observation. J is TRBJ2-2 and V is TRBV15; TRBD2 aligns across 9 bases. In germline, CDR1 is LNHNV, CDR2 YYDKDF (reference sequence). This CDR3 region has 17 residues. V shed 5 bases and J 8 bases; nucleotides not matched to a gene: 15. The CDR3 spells CATSEFSGLAGSGELFF. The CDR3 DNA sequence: TGTGCCACCAGCGAGTTCTCTGGGCTAGCGGGATCGGGGGAGCTGTTTTTT.

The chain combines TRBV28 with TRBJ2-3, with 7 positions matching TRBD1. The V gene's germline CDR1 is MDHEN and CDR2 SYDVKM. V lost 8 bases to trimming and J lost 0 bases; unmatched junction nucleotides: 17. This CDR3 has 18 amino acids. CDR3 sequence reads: CASGLSGTDNLSTDTQYF. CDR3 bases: TGTGCCAGCGGGTTATCCGGGACAGACAACCTCAGCACAGATACGCAGTATTTT.

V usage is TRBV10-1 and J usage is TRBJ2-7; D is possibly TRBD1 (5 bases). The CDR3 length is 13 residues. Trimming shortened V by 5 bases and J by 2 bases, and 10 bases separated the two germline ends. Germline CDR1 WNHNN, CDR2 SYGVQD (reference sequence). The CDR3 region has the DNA TGCGCCAGCAGTCGCGGACAAGCCTACGAGCAGTACTTC. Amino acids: CASSRGQAYEQYF.

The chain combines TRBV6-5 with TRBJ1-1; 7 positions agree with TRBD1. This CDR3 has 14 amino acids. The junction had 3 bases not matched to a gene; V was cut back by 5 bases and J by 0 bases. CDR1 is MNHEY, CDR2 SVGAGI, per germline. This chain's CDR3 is CASSTTGLNTEAFF. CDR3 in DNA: TGTGCCAGCAGTACGACAGGGCTGAACACTGAAGCTTTCTTT.

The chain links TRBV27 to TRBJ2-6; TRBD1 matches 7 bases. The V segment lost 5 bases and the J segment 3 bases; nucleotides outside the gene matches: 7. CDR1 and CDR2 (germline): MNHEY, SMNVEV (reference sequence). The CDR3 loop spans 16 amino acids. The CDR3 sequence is CASSITTGVGANVLTF. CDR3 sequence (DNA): TGTGCCAGCAGTATCACAACAGGGGTTGGGGCCAACGTCCTGACTTTC.

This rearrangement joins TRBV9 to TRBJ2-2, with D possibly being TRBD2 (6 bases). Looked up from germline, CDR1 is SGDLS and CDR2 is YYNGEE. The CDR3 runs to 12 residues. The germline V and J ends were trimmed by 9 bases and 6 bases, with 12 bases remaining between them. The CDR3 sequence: CATGGVAGELFF. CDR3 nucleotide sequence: TGTGCCACCGGGGGTGTAGCCGGGGAGCTGTTTTTT. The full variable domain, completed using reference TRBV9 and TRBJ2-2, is DSGVTQTPKHLITATGQRVTLRCSPRSGDLSVYWYQQSLDQGLQFLIQYYNGEERAKGNILERFSAQQFPDLHSELNLSSLELGDSALYFCATGGVAGELFFGEGSRLTVL.

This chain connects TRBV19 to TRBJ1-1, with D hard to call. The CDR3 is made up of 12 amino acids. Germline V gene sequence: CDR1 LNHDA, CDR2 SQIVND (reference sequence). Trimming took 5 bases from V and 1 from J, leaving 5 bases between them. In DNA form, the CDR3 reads TGTGCCAGTAGTCCGAGGAACACTGAAGCTTTCTTT. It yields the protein CASSPRNTEAFF.

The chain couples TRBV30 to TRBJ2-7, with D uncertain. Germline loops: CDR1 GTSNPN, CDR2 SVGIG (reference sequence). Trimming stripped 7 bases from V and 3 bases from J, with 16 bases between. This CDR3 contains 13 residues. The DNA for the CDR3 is TGTGCCTCCCTACGAGCTTCGAGCTACGAGCAGTACTTC. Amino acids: CASLRASSYEQYF.